Listed here are 2 T cell receptor beta chains from one sample, sequenced in a study of blood T cells in healthy people across ages. A second PCR, run for roughly 7 to 12 cycles, used a sample-barcoded 5' primer plus a J-beta primer mix. Using its own MiXCR run on the 5' RACE reads, TCRdb lists one record per CDR3 protein. The table lists fewer than 2 million distinct CDR3 sequences, 35% to 50% of them singletons. Sequencing input: blood. These receptor sequences come from a human donor in good health.

The gene calls are TRBV20-1 and TRBJ2-3; TRBD2 aligns across 9 bases. This CDR3 contains 14 residues. The germline CDR1 and CDR2 sequences are DFQATT and SNEGSKA (reference sequence). The V gene end was trimmed by 6 bases and the J gene end by 1 base; junction bases not matched to a gene: 5. The CDR3 DNA sequence: TGCAGTGCCGCATGGACTAGCGGCACAGATACGCAGTATTTT. Protein product: CSAAWTSGTDTQYF.

The rearrangement links TRBV30 to TRBJ1-5; tentative D call: TRBD1 (5 bases). CDR3 length: 13 residues. The germline V gene has CDR1 GTSNPN and CDR2 SVGIG (reference sequence). Trimming cost V 1 base and J 6 bases, with 10 bases left between them. The DNA of the CDR3 is TGTGCCTGGAGTGAGGGGACGAGTCAGCCCCAGCATTTT. Translated: CAWSEGTSQPQHF. Supplemented by reference TRBV30 and TRBJ1-5, the full variable domain reads SQTIHQWPATLVQPVGSPLSLECTVEGTSNPNLYWYRQAAGRGLQLLFYSVGIGQISSEVPQNLSASRPQDRQFILSSKKLLLSDSGFYLCAWSEGTSQPQHFGDGTRLSIL.